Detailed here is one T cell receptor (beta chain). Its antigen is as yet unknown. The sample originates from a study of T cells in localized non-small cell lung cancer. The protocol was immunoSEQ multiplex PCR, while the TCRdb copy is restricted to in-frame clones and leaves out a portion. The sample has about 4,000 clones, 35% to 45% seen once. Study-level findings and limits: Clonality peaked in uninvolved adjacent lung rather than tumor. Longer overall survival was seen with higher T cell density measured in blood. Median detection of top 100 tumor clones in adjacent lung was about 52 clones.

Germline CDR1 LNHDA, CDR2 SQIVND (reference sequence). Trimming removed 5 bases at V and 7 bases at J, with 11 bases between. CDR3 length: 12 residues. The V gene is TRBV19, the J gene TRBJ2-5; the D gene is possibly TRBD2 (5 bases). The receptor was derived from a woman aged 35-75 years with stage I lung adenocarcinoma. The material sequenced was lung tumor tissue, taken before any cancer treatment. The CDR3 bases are TGTGCCAGTAGTCTGATTGGAGGGACCCAGTACTTC. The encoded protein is CASSLIGGTQYF.